What follows are 18 T cell receptor beta chains derived from one specimen sequenced in a study of T cells in women clearing cervical HPV infection. This table comes from immunoSEQ multiplex PCR, and its TCRdb copy is limited to in-frame clones, with some not included. This sample contains approximately 35,000 clones. Specimen: blood buffy coat. The receptors were sampled from a woman aged 18-70 years with a cervical HPV16 infection that either progressed to CIN3+ or cleared (not recorded which).

In regard to this clone: The read falls 3 residues short of the CDR3 end, and the missing part is taken from the germline J gene. The chain carries TRBV7-3 and TRBJ2-5; maybe TRBD1 (5 bases). Between the trimmed V and J ends, which lost 5 bases and 5 bases, there was a span of 12 bases. This CDR3 has 13 amino acids. CDR1 SGHTA and CDR2 FQGTGA come from the germline V gene. CDR3 sequence reads: CASSPGMGETQYF. The sequenced CDR3 bases are TGTGCCAGCAGCCCAGGGATGGGGGAGACC.

The CDR3 sequence is CASSRGLAGRGTQYF. The part of the CDR3 DNA that was read is TGTGCCAGCAGTAGGGGACTAGCGGGCCGCGGTACG. The chain uses TRBV2 and TRBJ2-3; 12 nucleotides match TRBD2. The read terminates 3 residues ahead of where the CDR3 ends, so the germline J gene completes it. The CDR3 contains 15 residues. The junction had 8 bases not matched to a gene; V was cut back by 5 bases and J by 8 bases. Germline V gene lookup returns CDR1 SNHLY and CDR2 FYNNEI. The variable domain in full, with the rest retrieved from reference TRBV2 and TRBJ2-3, is EPEVTQTPSHQVTQMGQEVILRCVPISNHLYFYWYRQILGQKVEFLVSFYNNEISEKSEIFDDQFSVERPDGSNFTLKIRSTKLEDSAMYFCASSRGLAGRGTQYFGPGTRLTVL.

About this clone: The observed sequence ends 3 residues before the CDR3 terminus, with the missing tail filled in from the germline J gene. The chain employs TRBV19 and TRBJ2-2; 7 bases fit TRBD1. Germline V gene sequence: CDR1 LNHDA, CDR2 SQIVND (reference sequence). The CDR3 loop spans 16 amino acids. CDR3 DNA, as far as it was read: TGTGCCAGTAGTCCTACAGGGGCCCGATCTAATGAAAAG. Translated, it gives CASSPTGARSNEK. In full, the CDR3 reads CASSPTGARSNEKLFF. The entire variable domain, with the rest obtained from reference TRBV19 and TRBJ2-2, is as follows: DGGITQSPKYLFRKEGQNVTLSCEQNLNHDAMYWYRQDPGQGLRLIYYSQIVNDFQKGDIAEGYSVSREKKESFPLTVTSAQKNPTAFYLCASSPTGARSNEKLFFGEGSRLTVL.

A note on this clone: The CDR3 extends 3 residues past the end of the read, so its final part is completed from the germline J gene. The genes are TRBV6-1 and TRBJ1-5, with a possible D match to TRBD1 (6 bases). The CDR3 is 15 residues long. Trimming removed 1 base at V and 7 bases at J, with 14 bases between. From germline, CDR1 is MNHNS and CDR2 SASEGT. The sequenced part of the CDR3 DNA is TGTGCCAGCAGTGAAGTTAACAGGGCCGACCAGCCC. This encodes CASSEVNRADQP. In full, the CDR3 reads CASSEVNRADQPQHF.

Comments on this clone: Read coverage stops 3 residues before the CDR3 terminus; the germline J gene supplies the remainder. The chain is built from TRBV5-1 and TRBJ2-3; 7 bases map to TRBD1. CDR3 length equals 14 residues. Per germline, CDR1 SGHRS and CDR2 YFSETQ. V was clipped by 5 bases and J by 5 bases; unmatched bases: 8. The CDR3 region is CASSQGQSRDTQYF. The DNA read from the CDR3 is TGCGCCAGCAGTCAGGGACAGAGTCGAGATACG. The full variable domain, its missing parts supplied by reference TRBV5-1 and TRBJ2-3, is KAGVTQTPRYLIKTRGQQVTLSCSPISGHRSVSWYQQTPGQGLQFLFEYFSETQRNKGNFPGRFSGRQFSNSRSEMNVSTLELGDSALYLCASSQGQSRDTQYFGPGTRLTVL.

A remark on this clone: The read gets to within 3 residues of the CDR3 end, and the germline J gene fills in the rest. The genes are TRBV2 and TRBJ1-1; tentative D call: TRBD1 (5 bases). There are 14 residues in the CDR3. Trimming stripped 6 bases from V and 6 bases from J, with 17 bases between. Germline CDR1 and CDR2: SNHLY and FYNNEI. The CDR3 is CASRGSYRGAEAFF. The DNA read from the CDR3 is TGTGCCAGCAGGGGGTCCTACCGAGGGGCTGAA.

With regard to this clone: The read comes to an end 3 residues before the CDR3 does, leaving the germline J gene to fill in the end. The rearrangement uses TRBV5-1 and TRBJ1-1; 7 bases are shared with TRBD1. The ends lost 4 bases at V and 7 bases at J; junction bases unmatched: 7. The CDR3 is made up of 13 amino acids. Germline CDR1 SGHRS, CDR2 YFSETQ. CDR3 sequence: CASSPGGPDEAFF. CDR3 DNA, as far as it was read: TGCGCCAGCAGCCCAGGGGGGCCGGATGAA.

Note on this clone: The CDR3 extends 3 residues past the end of the read, so its final part is completed from the germline J gene. V and J are TRBV20-1 and TRBJ2-2; 8 positions match TRBD2. Trimming removed 2 bases from V and 7 bases from J; junction bases left unmatched: 6. Germline CDR1 DFQATT, CDR2 SNEGSKA (reference sequence). The CDR3 contains 14 residues. Partial CDR3 DNA: TGCAGTGCTAGACACGGACTAGCCGACGGGGAG. Residues: CSARHGLADGE. The entire CDR3 sequence reads CSARHGLADGELFF.

To note about this clone: The sequence runs out 3 residues before the end of the CDR3; the remainder is reconstructed from the germline J gene. The chain joins TRBV30 to TRBJ1-2, with TRBD1 matching over 9 bases. Germline trimming cut 7 bases from V and 4 bases from J; bases unmatched to any gene: 4. CDR1 is GTSNPN, CDR2 SVGIG, per germline (reference sequence). The CDR3 is made up of 12 amino acids. Incomplete CDR3 DNA: TGTGCCTATCCGGGACAGGGCTATGGC. Translating it yields CAYPGQGYG. The entire CDR3 protein reads CAYPGQGYGYTF.

Notes on this clone: Sequencing ends 3 residues short of the CDR3 end; the germline J gene provides the rest. V gene TRBV6-1 combines with J gene TRBJ2-3, with 7 positions matching TRBD1. Germline V gene lookup returns CDR1 MNHNS and CDR2 SASEGT. This CDR3 spans 15 amino acids. The CDR3 reads CASSEFRGLRETQYF. The CDR3 DNA, read in part, is TGTGCCAGCAGTGAATTTAGGGGGCTTAGAGAGACG.

Details on this clone: The CDR3 is cut off 3 residues early in the read; its end comes from the germline J gene. The V gene is TRBV6-1, the J gene TRBJ2-4; D is ambiguous. The length of the CDR3 is 12 residues. The V gene's germline CDR1 is MNHNS and CDR2 SASEGT. CDR3 DNA (partial): TGTGCCAGCAGTGAGGGTAACTATGGT. It specifies CASSEGNYG. The full CDR3 protein reads CASSEGNYGQYF.

For this clone: The CDR3 is cut off 3 residues early in the read; its end comes from the germline J gene. The V and J genes are TRBV6-4 and TRBJ2-7; no definite D call. Germline V gene data show CDR1 as MRHNA and CDR2 as SNTAGT. V lost 2 bases and J 3 bases, leaving 14 bases between the germline ends. The CDR3 spans 15 residues. The DNA read from the CDR3 is TGTGCCAGCAGTGACACTTGGCGGCTATACTACGAG. Amino acids: CASSDTWRLYYE. The whole CDR3 sequence is CASSDTWRLYYEQYF.

Notes on this clone: The read terminates 3 residues ahead of where the CDR3 ends, so the germline J gene completes it. V and J are TRBV19 and TRBJ2-1; D is possibly TRBD1 (6 bases). Trimming removed 6 bases from V and 6 bases from J, with 18 bases in between. The CDR3 length is 15 residues. CDR1 and CDR2 from the germline V gene are LNHDA and SQIVND (reference sequence). The CDR3 here is CASSPPQGLTNEQFF. The part of the CDR3 DNA that was read is TGTGCCAGTAGCCCCCCCCAGGGGCTCACCAATGAG.

A word on this clone: The CDR3 end falls 3 residues outside the read, so it is completed with the germline J gene. The chain couples TRBV20-1 to TRBJ2-3, with 7 bases identical to TRBD2. J lost 0 bases, V lost 0 bases, and 6 bases had no gene match. Germline V gene sequence: CDR1 DFQATT, CDR2 SNEGSKA (reference sequence). This CDR3 has 16 amino acids. The DNA read from the CDR3 is TGCAGTGCTAGAGATTTCCTAGCGGAGAGCACAGATACG. Its protein product is CSARDFLAESTDT. The complete CDR3 reads CSARDFLAESTDTQYF.

Concerning this clone itself: The read ends 3 residues early relative to the CDR3; the germline J gene fills the gap. The chain has TRBV7-8 and TRBJ2-1, with a weak D call TRBD2 (7 bases). Deletions cut 4 bases from V and 5 bases from J, with 15 bases between. Germline V CDR1 and CDR2: SGHVS, FQNEAQ. The CDR3 loop spans 15 amino acids. This CDR3 reads CASSSLGRDNNEQFF. CDR3 DNA (partial): TGTGCCAGCAGCTCCTTGGGGAGGGACAACAATGAG. The full variable domain, in which reference TRBV7-8 and TRBJ2-1 provide the parts outside the CDR3, is GAGVSQSPRYKVAKRGQDVALRCDPISGHVSLFWYQQALGQGPEFLTYFQNEAQLDKSGLPSDRFFAERPEGSVSTLKIQRTQQEDSAVYLCASSSLGRDNNEQFFGPGTRLTVL.

A note on this clone: The sequence runs out 3 residues before the end of the CDR3; the remainder is reconstructed from the germline J gene. V usage is TRBV7-8 and J usage is TRBJ1-5; tentative D call: TRBD1 (5 bases). Germline V gene data show CDR1 as SGHVS and CDR2 as FQNEAQ. V was trimmed by 5 bases and J by 8 bases, leaving 16 bases between them. The CDR3 runs 14 residues. The sequenced CDR3 bases are TGTGCCAGCAGCCCGGGGGTAGGGAGGGAGCCC. It codes for CASSPGVGREP. The entire CDR3 sequence reads CASSPGVGREPQHF. Drawing the rest from reference TRBV7-8 and TRBJ1-5, the complete variable domain is GAGVSQSPRYKVAKRGQDVALRCDPISGHVSLFWYQQALGQGPEFLTYFQNEAQLDKSGLPSDRFFAERPEGSVSTLKIQRTQQEDSAVYLCASSPGVGREPQHFGDGTRLSIL.

On this clone itself: The read halts 3 residues ahead of the CDR3 end, with the missing end drawn from the germline J gene. The rearrangement uses TRBV19 and TRBJ1-1, with TRBD1 matching 7 bases. Germline CDR1 reads LNHDA; CDR2 reads SQIVND (reference sequence). This CDR3 contains 12 residues. With 8 bases clipped from V and 5 bases from J, the junction kept 5 bases outside the gene matches. The CDR3: CASGDSATEAFF. Partial CDR3 DNA: TGTGCCAGTGGGGACAGCGCGACTGAA.

Concerning this clone: With the read ending 3 residues before the CDR3 end, the germline J gene is used to fill in that end. The chain recombines TRBV10-3 with TRBJ1-2; D not certain. The CDR3 runs 13 residues. Germline lookup yields CDR1 ENHRY and CDR2 SYGVKD. CDR3 sequence: CAISDVSADTYTF. The covered CDR3 bases are TGTGCCATCAGTGATGTGTCAGCGGATACC.